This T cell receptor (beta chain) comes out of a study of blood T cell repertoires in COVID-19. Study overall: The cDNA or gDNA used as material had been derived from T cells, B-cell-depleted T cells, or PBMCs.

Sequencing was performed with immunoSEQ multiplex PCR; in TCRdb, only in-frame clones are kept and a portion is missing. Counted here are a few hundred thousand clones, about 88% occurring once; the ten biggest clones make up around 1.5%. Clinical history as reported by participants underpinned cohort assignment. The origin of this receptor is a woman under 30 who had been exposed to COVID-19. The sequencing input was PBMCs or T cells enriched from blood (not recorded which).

The CDR3 reads CASSPRGTGVEKLFF. The CDR3 nucleotides read TGCGCCAGCAGCCCGAGGGGGACAGGGGTTGAAAAACTGTTTTTT. V is TRBV5-1 and J is TRBJ1-4, with 10 bases fitting TRBD1. The J segment lost 7 bases and the V segment lost 4 bases, leaving 7 bases of the junction unmatched. CDR1 and CDR2 (germline): SGHRS, YFSETQ. This CDR3 is built from 15 residues. The whole variable domain, remainder taken from reference TRBV5-1 and TRBJ1-4, is KAGVTQTPRYLIKTRGQQVTLSCSPISGHRSVSWYQQTPGQGLQFLFEYFSETQRNKGNFPGRFSGRQFSNSRSEMNVSTLELGDSALYLCASSPRGTGVEKLFFGSGTQLSVL.